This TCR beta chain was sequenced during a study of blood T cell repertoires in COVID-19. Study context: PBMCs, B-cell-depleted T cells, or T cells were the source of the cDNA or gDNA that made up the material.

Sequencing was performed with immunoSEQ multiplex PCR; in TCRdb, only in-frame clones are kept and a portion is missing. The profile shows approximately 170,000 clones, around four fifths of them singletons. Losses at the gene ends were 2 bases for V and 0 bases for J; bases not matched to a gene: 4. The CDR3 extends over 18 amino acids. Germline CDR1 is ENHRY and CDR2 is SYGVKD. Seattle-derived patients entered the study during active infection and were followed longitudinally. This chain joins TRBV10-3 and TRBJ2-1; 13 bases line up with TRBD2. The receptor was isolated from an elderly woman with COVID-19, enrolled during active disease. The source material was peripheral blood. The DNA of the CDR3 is TGTGCCATCAGTGAGCGGGGACTAGCGGGACCCTCCTACAATGAGCAGTTCTTC. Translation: CAISERGLAGPSYNEQFF.